The 30 T cell receptor beta chains below were found in one sample sequenced in a study of cytomegalovirus exposure and HLA in healthy donors. Primers: 60 Vbeta forward and 13 Jbeta reverse. Here immunoSEQ multiplex PCR was the method, and the copy in TCRdb shows in-frame clones only, minus some. The table lists under 100,000 clones, just under 70% of them singletons. Source material: PBMCs. These TCRs come from a woman aged 45-65 years in good health and CMV-seropositive.

The rearrangement uses TRBV10-1 and TRBJ2-5, with a possible D match to TRBD2 (6 bases). Germline assignment: CDR1 WNHNN and CDR2 SYGVQD (reference sequence). V gave up 3 bases and J gave up 0 bases, with 11 bases separating them. CDR3 length: 15 residues. As DNA, the CDR3 is TGCGCCAGCAGTGATGGGTCGGGGGACCAAGAGACCCAGTACTTC. Protein product: CASSDGSGDQETQYF.

This clone was observed a handful of times. V usage is TRBV2 and J usage is TRBJ1-1; TRBD1 agrees at 8 bases. Germline CDR1 is SNHLY and CDR2 is FYNNEI. The CDR3 runs to 12 residues. V lost 9 bases and J lost 5; bases outside the gene matches: 5. The CDR3: CARGQGETEAFF. DNA for the CDR3: TGTGCCAGAGGACAGGGTGAAACTGAAGCTTTCTTT.

The chain carries TRBV19 and TRBJ1-2, with 8 bases identical to TRBD1. The trim removed 10 bases at V and 2 bases at J, leaving 6 bases unmatched. CDR3 length: 13 residues. Per germline, CDR1 LNHDA and CDR2 SQIVND (reference sequence). CDR3 amino acids: CAIQDRANYGYTF. In DNA form, the CDR3 reads TGTGCCATCCAGGACAGGGCGAACTATGGCTACACCTTC. The full variable domain, its missing parts supplied by reference TRBV19 and TRBJ1-2, is DGGITQSPKYLFRKEGQNVTLSCEQNLNHDAMYWYRQDPGQGLRLIYYSQIVNDFQKGDIAEGYSVSREKKESFPLTVTSAQKNPTAFYLCAIQDRANYGYTFGSGTRLTVV.

This clone was seen a handful of times. The chain carries TRBV19 and TRBJ1-3, with unresolved D. V lost 6 bases, J lost 2 bases, and 5 bases lay in between. The germline V gene has CDR1 LNHDA and CDR2 SQIVND (reference sequence). CDR3 size: 12 residues. DNA for the CDR3: TGTGCCAGTAGACAAACTGGAAACACCATATATTTT. It yields the protein CASRQTGNTIYF.

The J gene is TRBJ1-2, the V gene TRBV5-6, with 8 bases matching TRBD1. Germline lookup yields CDR1 SGHDT and CDR2 YYEEEE. The CDR3 length is 13 residues. Losses at the gene ends were 4 bases for V and 8 bases for J; bases not matched to a gene: 7. CDR3 residues: CASSRTTGDGYTF. Written as DNA, the CDR3 is TGTGCCAGCAGCCGCACGACAGGGGACGGCTACACCTTC.

This clone was counted a few times. CDR3 in amino acids: CASSLAHRGTEAFF. The CDR3 DNA is TGTGCCAGCAGCTTGGCCCATCGGGGTACTGAAGCTTTCTTT. The chain carries TRBV5-6 and TRBJ1-1; D unclear. Trimming cost V 0 bases and J 5 bases, with 11 bases left between them. Germline CDR1 SGHDT, CDR2 YYEEEE. The CDR3 has 14 residues.

This chain connects TRBV6-1 to TRBJ1-1, with 9 positions matching TRBD1. The V gene's germline CDR1 is MNHNS and CDR2 SASEGT. Trimming removed 10 bases from V and 6 bases from J; junction bases left unmatched: 6. The CDR3 extends over 12 amino acids. DNA of the CDR3: TGTGCCACCGGGACAGGGAGGCCTGAAGCTTTCTTT. Residues: CATGTGRPEAFF.

V and J are TRBV5-1 and TRBJ2-7; perhaps TRBD2 as D (7 bases). The V and J ends lost 1 base and 5 bases respectively, with 10 bases between them. This CDR3 has 13 amino acids. Germline V gene lookup returns CDR1 SGHRS and CDR2 YFSETQ. The CDR3 protein is CASSLRGADEQYF. For the CDR3, the DNA is TGCGCCAGCAGCTTGCGGGGGGCGGACGAGCAGTACTTC. Together with reference TRBV5-1 and TRBJ2-7, the CDR3 gives the full variable domain: KAGVTQTPRYLIKTRGQQVTLSCSPISGHRSVSWYQQTPGQGLQFLFEYFSETQRNKGNFPGRFSGRQFSNSRSEMNVSTLELGDSALYLCASSLRGADEQYFGPGTRLTVT.

The genes are TRBV11-2 and TRBJ2-1, with TRBD1 matching over 8 bases. The V gene's germline CDR1 is SGHAT and CDR2 FQNNGV. The J segment lost 2 bases and the V segment lost 3 bases, leaving 12 bases of the junction unmatched. This CDR3 is 18 amino acids long. The CDR3 region is CASSLFLKRTGTYNEQFF. The CDR3 nucleotides read TGTGCCAGCAGCTTGTTTCTAAAGAGGACAGGGACCTACAATGAGCAGTTCTTC.

The chain is built from TRBV2 and TRBJ2-3; the match to TRBD2 covers 7 bases. The germline gives CDR1 SNHLY, CDR2 FYNNEI. The trim removed 4 bases at V and 5 bases at J, leaving 15 bases unmatched. This CDR3 is built from 17 residues. This CDR3 reads CASSGGVGGPSGDTQYF. The CDR3 coding sequence is TGTGCCAGCAGTGGTGGGGTGGGAGGGCCCTCGGGAGATACGCAGTATTTT.

This chain connects TRBV30 to TRBJ1-6; a weak D match, TRBD1 (6 bases). Germline V gives CDR1 GTSNPN, CDR2 SVGIG (reference sequence). V lost 3 bases and J lost 5, with 11 bases in between. The CDR3 sequence is 14 residues long. The CDR3 reads CAWSRTVNNSPLHF. CDR3 nucleotides: TGTGCCTGGAGCAGGACAGTGAATAATTCACCCCTCCACTTT.

The V call is TRBV6-1, the J call TRBJ2-1; 8 nucleotides line up with TRBD2. V dropped 1 base and J dropped 4; count of bases not matched to a gene: 3. CDR3 length: 15 residues. Germline CDR1 MNHNS, CDR2 SASEGT. CDR3 nucleotide sequence: TGTGCCAGCAGTGAAGACGGGAGGGCTTACAATGAGCAGTTCTTC. Translating it yields CASSEDGRAYNEQFF.

This clone was observed a single time. J is TRBJ1-6 and V is TRBV14; D remains ambiguous. CDR1 and CDR2 (germline): SGHDN, FVKESK. The ends were cut back, 4 bases at V and 7 bases at J, with 14 bases in the middle. The length of the CDR3 is 15 residues. This CDR3 reads CASSLMRISNSPLHF. In DNA form, the CDR3 reads TGTGCCAGCAGCCTCATGCGAATTTCCAATTCACCCCTCCACTTT.

As regards this clone: At one of its ends the junction is not consistent with the germline gene, which may arise from a read error. V and J are TRBV5-6 and TRBJ1-1; D possibly corresponds to TRBD1 (5 bases). CDR1 SGHDT and CDR2 YYEEEE come from the germline V gene. CDR3 length equals 15 residues. The CDR3 spells CASSLLGGRNAEAFF. CDR3 sequence (DNA): TGTGCCAGCAGCTTGTTGGGGGGAAGGAACGCTGAAGCTTTCTTT.

The V gene is TRBV5-1, the J gene TRBJ2-1, with TRBD2 identical over 7 bases. After removal of 4 bases from V and 2 bases from J, the junction contained 6 bases not matched to a gene. Germline-derived CDR1 and CDR2 are SGHRS and YFSETQ. CDR3 length: 15 amino acids. This chain's CDR3 is CASSAGDWTYNEQFF. CDR3 bases: TGCGCCAGCAGCGCGGGGGACTGGACCTACAATGAGCAGTTCTTC.

Comments on this clone: One junction end disagrees with the germline gene, perhaps due to a read error. The V gene is TRBV5-1, the J gene TRBJ1-2; D unresolved. From germline, CDR1 is SGHRS and CDR2 YFSETQ. There are 14 residues in the CDR3. DNA of the CDR3: TGCGCCAGCAGCTTGGCAGGCACCTCCTATGGCTGCACCTTC. Translating gives CASSLAGTSYGCTF. Full variable domain (remainder filled in from reference TRBV5-1 and TRBJ1-2): KAGVTQTPRYLIKTRGQQVTLSCSPISGHRSVSWYQQTPGQGLQFLFEYFSETQRNKGNFPGRFSGRQFSNSRSEMNVSTLELGDSALYLCASSLAGTSYGCTFGSGTRLTVV.

The chain uses TRBV18 and TRBJ2-2, with 10 bases matching TRBD2. CDR3 length: 15 residues. The V gene's germline CDR1 is KGHSH and CDR2 LQKENI. J gave up 0 bases and V 8 bases, and 3 bases lay outside the gene matches. Here the CDR3 reads CASPSGSPNTGELFF. In nucleotides, the CDR3 is TGTGCCAGCCCTAGCGGGAGCCCGAACACCGGGGAGCTGTTTTTT.

The CDR3 region has the DNA TGTGCTAGTGGTTCCCCCTGTGGGGCGATTGAAAAACTGTTTTTT. The encoded protein is CASGSPCGAIEKLFF. The chain couples TRBV12-5 to TRBJ1-4, with a tentative D call TRBD1 (5 bases). This CDR3 contains 15 residues. The V gene's germline CDR1 is LGHNT and CDR2 FRNRAP. Trimming pared 4 bases from V and 7 bases from J, leaving 16 bases between.

The V call is TRBV28, the J call TRBJ2-4; 8 nucleotides align to TRBD1. There are 14 residues in the CDR3. Germline V gene sequence: CDR1 MDHEN, CDR2 SYDVKM. With V trimmed by 6 bases and J by 5 bases, 6 bases remained unmatched. The CDR3 nucleotides read TGTGCCAGCAGGAACGGACAGGGAGAAAACATTCAGTACTTC. This translates into CASRNGQGENIQYF.

The chain recombines TRBV6-5 with TRBJ1-1, with D uncertain. V gave up 5 bases and J gave up 1 base, with 8 bases separating them. Per the germline V gene, CDR1 is MNHEY and CDR2 is SVGAGI. CDR3 length equals 13 residues. CDR3 amino acids: CASSKTPNTEAFF. The CDR3 DNA reads as TGTGCCAGCAGTAAAACTCCGAACACTGAAGCTTTCTTT.

This chain connects TRBV5-4 to TRBJ1-1; unclear D gene. V was clipped by 5 bases and J by 6 bases, with 17 bases between them. The germline V gene encodes CDR1 SGHNT and CDR2 YYREEE (reference sequence). The CDR3 has 14 amino acids. This chain's CDR3 is CASRQLGRRAEAFF. The CDR3 nucleotides are TGTGCCAGCAGGCAGCTCGGGCGGAGGGCTGAAGCTTTCTTT. Using reference TRBV5-4 and TRBJ1-1 for the parts outside the CDR3, the full variable domain is ETGVTQSPTHLIKTRGQQVTLRCSSQSGHNTVSWYQQALGQGPQFIFQYYREEENGRGNFPPRFSGLQFPNYSSELNVNALELDDSALYLCASRQLGRRAEAFFGQGTRLTVV.

This chain links TRBV10-3 with TRBJ2-1; D is possibly TRBD2 (5 bases). Between the trimmed V and J ends, which lost 6 bases and 0 bases, there was a span of 15 bases. From germline, CDR1 is ENHRY and CDR2 SYGVKD. The CDR3 is 16 amino acids. The CDR3 sequence: CAISASTQVSYNEQFF. CDR3 in DNA: TGTGCCATCAGCGCTAGCACCCAAGTCTCCTACAATGAGCAGTTCTTC.

This clone appeared a few times. This sequence joins TRBV7-8 and TRBJ2-7, with TRBD1 identical over 7 bases. The germline V gene encodes CDR1 SGHVS and CDR2 FQNEAQ. The junction had 21 bases not matched to a gene; V was cut back by 4 bases and J by 6 bases. This CDR3 contains 18 residues. CDR3 sequence reads: CASSSTDTDRVPWVEQYF. CDR3 nucleotides: TGTGCCAGCAGCTCTACCGACACAGACAGGGTACCTTGGGTCGAGCAGTACTTC.

With respect to this clone: Within the sample, other DNA sequences also encode this same CDR3. V usage is TRBV4-1 and J usage is TRBJ1-6; D may be TRBD1 (5 bases). The germline V and J ends were trimmed by 4 bases and 8 bases, with 9 bases remaining between them. The CDR3 loop spans 13 amino acids. Germline CDR1 MGHRA, CDR2 YSYEKL. Here the CDR3 DNA reads TGCGCCAGCAGCCCTAGGGGTGATTCACCCCTCCACTTT. The encoded protein is CASSPRGDSPLHF.

This clone was seen once. The V gene is TRBV28, the J gene TRBJ1-5, with a weak D call TRBD1 (6 bases). Trimming removed 6 bases at V and 0 bases at J, with 15 bases between. The length of the CDR3 is 16 residues. From germline, CDR1 is MDHEN and CDR2 SYDVKM. The CDR3 reads CASRPGHVNSNQPQHF. The CDR3, as DNA: TGTGCCAGCAGACCGGGACACGTTAATAGCAATCAGCCCCAGCATTTT.

The chain links TRBV7-3 to TRBJ2-3; 9 bases match TRBD2. CDR1 is SGHTA, CDR2 FQGTGA, per germline. V dropped 4 bases and J dropped 4; count of bases not matched to a gene: 15. The CDR3 contains 18 residues. The CDR3 loop is CASSWSGVAGEAPDTQYF. The CDR3 region has the DNA TGTGCCAGCAGCTGGAGCGGTGTAGCGGGAGAGGCCCCAGATACGCAGTATTTT.

This clone was observed a handful of times. A junction end diverges from the germline sequence, so it may reflect a read error. The gene calls are TRBV2 and TRBJ2-7, with a possible D match to TRBD2 (5 bases). The CDR3 sequence is 12 residues long. Germline V gene data show CDR1 as SNHLY and CDR2 as FYNNEI. CDR3 nucleotide sequence: TGTTCCAGCAAGTTCGGGGCCTACGAGCAGTACTTC. This encodes CSSKFGAYEQYF.

The chain joins TRBV9 to TRBJ2-7; 9 bases are a match to TRBD1. The germline V gene has CDR1 SGDLS and CDR2 YYNGEE. The V gene end was trimmed by 3 bases and the J gene end by 4 bases; junction bases not matched to a gene: 17. CDR3 size: 18 residues. The CDR3 nucleotides read TGTGCCAGCAGCGCCCGGGACAGGGTAGACCCACCACCTTACGAGCAGTACTTC. Translated, it gives CASSARDRVDPPPYEQYF. Variable domain in full (rest from reference TRBV9 and TRBJ2-7): DSGVTQTPKHLITATGQRVTLRCSPRSGDLSVYWYQQSLDQGLQFLIQYYNGEERAKGNILERFSAQQFPDLHSELNLSSLELGDSALYFCASSARDRVDPPPYEQYFGPGTRLTVT.

The V call is TRBV4-3, the J call TRBJ2-7; unclear D gene. This CDR3 spans 14 amino acids. In germline, CDR1 is LGHNA, CDR2 YSLEER. The ends were cut back, 1 base at V and 0 bases at J, with 7 bases in the middle. The CDR3 region is CASSQGLNSYEQYF. The CDR3 nucleotides read TGCGCCAGCAGCCAAGGACTGAACTCCTACGAGCAGTACTTC.

V is TRBV28 and J is TRBJ2-5; TRBD2 aligns across 8 bases. Near its end, the DNA agrees better with TRBJ2-7, so the J call may be wrong. Per the germline V gene, CDR1 is MDHEN and CDR2 is SYDVKM. The CDR3 runs to 11 residues. CDR3 nucleotide sequence: TGTGCCAGCCGTAGCGGGGACGAGCAGTACTTC. Its translation is CASRSGDEQYF.